This T cell receptor (beta chain) was profiled in a study of breast tumors, draining lymph nodes, adjacent tissues. The CDR3 extends over 14 amino acids. Germline V gene lookup returns CDR1 MNHNS and CDR2 SASEGT. The V end lost 7 bases, the J end lost 6 bases, and 16 bases lay between the germline ends. Points from the study as a whole: The lymph node origin of tumor T cells was framed as consistent with a hypothesis, not demonstrated. Tumor TCR diversity was below lymph nodes but above nontumor tissue. Luminal-like breast cancer showed significantly greater tumor-nontumor repertoire similarity than basal-like breast cancer did.

TCRdb fed the multiplex PCR reads into MiXCR, producing one record per CDR3 protein. The table records about 53,000 distinct CDR3 sequences, roughly 39% of them present only once. This clonotype was seen many times. Its antigen remains unknown. The sequence was obtained from a female donor with breast cancer. Some clones in this sample may be carry-over from other donors' samples. Sequencing was carried out using breast tumor tissue. The rearrangement uses TRBV6-1 and TRBJ2-1; D uncertain. The DNA for the CDR3 is TGTGCCAGCACCAGACACGGGCCGGGCAATGAGCAGTTCTTC. Its translation is CASTRHGPGNEQFF.